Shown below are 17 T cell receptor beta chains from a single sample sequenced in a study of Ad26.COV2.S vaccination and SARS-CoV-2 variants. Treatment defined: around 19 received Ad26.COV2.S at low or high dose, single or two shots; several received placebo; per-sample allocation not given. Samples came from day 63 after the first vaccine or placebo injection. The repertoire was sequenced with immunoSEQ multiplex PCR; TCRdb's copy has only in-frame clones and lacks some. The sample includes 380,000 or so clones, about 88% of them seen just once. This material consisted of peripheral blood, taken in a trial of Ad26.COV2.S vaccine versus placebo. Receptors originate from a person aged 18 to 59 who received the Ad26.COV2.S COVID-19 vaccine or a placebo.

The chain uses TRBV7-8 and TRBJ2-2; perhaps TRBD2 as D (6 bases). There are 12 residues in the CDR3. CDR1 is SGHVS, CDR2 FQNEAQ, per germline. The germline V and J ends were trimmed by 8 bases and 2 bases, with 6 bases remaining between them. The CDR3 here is CASGLNTGELFF. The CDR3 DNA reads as TGTGCCAGCGGACTAAACACCGGGGAGCTGTTTTTT.

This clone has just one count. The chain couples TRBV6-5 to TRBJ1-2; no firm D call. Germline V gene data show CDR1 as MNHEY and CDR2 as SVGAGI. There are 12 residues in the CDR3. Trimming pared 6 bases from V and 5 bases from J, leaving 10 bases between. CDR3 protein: CASRSQLYGYTF. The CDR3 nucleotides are TGTGCCAGCAGATCACAGCTGTATGGCTACACCTTC.

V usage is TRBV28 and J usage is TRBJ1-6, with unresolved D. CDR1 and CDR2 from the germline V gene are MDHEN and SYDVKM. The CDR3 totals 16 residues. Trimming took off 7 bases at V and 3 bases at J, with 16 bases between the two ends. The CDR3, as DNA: TGTGCCAGCACCGAGATAAGGTCAGGCTATAATTCACCCCTCCACTTT. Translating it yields CASTEIRSGYNSPLHF.

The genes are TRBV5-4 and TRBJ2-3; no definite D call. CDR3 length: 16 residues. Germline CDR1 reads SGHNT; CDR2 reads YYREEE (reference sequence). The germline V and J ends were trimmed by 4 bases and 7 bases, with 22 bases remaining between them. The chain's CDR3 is CASSAELHGVTYTQYF. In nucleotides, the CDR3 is TGTGCCAGCAGCGCGGAGTTGCATGGAGTAACCTATACGCAGTATTTT.

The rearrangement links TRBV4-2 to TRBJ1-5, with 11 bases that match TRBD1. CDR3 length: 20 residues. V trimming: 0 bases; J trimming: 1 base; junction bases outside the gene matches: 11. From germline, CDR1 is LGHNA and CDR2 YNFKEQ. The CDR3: CASSQEGSDGQGASNQPQHF. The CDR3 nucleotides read TGTGCCAGCAGCCAAGAAGGGTCTGACGGACAGGGGGCGAGCAATCAGCCCCAGCATTTT.

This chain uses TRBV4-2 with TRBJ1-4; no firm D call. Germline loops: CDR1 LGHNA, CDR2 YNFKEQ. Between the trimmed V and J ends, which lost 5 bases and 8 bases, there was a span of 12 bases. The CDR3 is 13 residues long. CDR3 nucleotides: TGTGCCAGCAGCGAACGTCAAGGGGAAAAACTGTTTTTT. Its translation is CASSERQGEKLFF.

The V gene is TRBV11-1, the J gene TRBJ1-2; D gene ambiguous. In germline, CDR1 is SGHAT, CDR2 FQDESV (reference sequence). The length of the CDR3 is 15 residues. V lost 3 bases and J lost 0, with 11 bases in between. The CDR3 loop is CASSFTAAANYGYTF. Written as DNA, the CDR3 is TGTGCCAGCAGCTTCACCGCAGCGGCTAACTATGGCTACACCTTC.

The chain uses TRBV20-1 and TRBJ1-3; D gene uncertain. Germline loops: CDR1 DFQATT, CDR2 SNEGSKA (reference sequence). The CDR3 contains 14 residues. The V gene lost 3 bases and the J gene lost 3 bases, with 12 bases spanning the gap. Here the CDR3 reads CSASRDVLGNTIYF. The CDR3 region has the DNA TGCAGTGCTAGTAGGGATGTCCTTGGAAACACCATATATTTT.

CDR3 bases: TGTGCCAGCAGTGTCAGGGTAACAGGTAATATGAACACTGAAGCTTTCTTT. It encodes CASSVRVTGNMNTEAFF. V and J are TRBV2 and TRBJ1-1; weak D call: TRBD1 (5 bases). The V gene's germline CDR1 is SNHLY and CDR2 FYNNEI. The V and J ends lost 4 bases and 0 bases respectively, with 18 bases between them. This CDR3 is 17 amino acids long. Filled out from reference TRBV2 and TRBJ1-1, the complete variable domain reads EPEVTQTPSHQVTQMGQEVILRCVPISNHLYFYWYRQILGQKVEFLVSFYNNEISEKSEIFDDQFSVERPDGSNFTLKIRSTKLEDSAMYFCASSVRVTGNMNTEAFFGQGTRLTVV.

CDR3: CASSLYRGVSTDTQYF. CDR3 sequence (DNA): TGTGCCAGCAGTTTATACCGGGGGGTTAGCACAGATACGCAGTATTTT. The chain uses TRBV27 and TRBJ2-3; 7 nucleotides line up with TRBD2. V lost 1 base, J lost 0 bases, and 4 bases stayed unmatched. Germline V gives CDR1 MNHEY, CDR2 SMNVEV (reference sequence). The CDR3 is 16 residues long.

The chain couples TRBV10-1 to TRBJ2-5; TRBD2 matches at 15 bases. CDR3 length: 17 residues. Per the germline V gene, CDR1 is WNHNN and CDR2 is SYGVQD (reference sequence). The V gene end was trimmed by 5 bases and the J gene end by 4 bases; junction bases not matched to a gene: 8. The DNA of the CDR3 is TGCGCCAGCAGTACAGGGACTAGCGGGGGGTTTCGAGAGACCCAGTACTTC. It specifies CASSTGTSGGFRETQYF.

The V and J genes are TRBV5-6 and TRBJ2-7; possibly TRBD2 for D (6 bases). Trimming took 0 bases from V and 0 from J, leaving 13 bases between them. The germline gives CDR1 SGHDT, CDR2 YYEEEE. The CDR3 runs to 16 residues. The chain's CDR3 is CASSLAGLRSSYEQYF. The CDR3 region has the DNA TGTGCCAGCAGCTTGGCGGGACTTAGGAGCTCCTACGAGCAGTACTTC.

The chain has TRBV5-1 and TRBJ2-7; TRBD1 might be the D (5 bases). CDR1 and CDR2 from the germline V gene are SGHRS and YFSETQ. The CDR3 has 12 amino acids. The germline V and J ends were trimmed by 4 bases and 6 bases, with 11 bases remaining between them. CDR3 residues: CASSPLRGEQYF. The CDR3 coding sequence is TGCGCCAGCAGCCCTTTAAGGGGCGAGCAGTACTTC.

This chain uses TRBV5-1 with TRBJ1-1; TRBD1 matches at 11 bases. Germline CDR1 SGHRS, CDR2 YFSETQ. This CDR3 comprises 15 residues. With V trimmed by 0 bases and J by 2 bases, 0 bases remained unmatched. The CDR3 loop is CASSLGTGGNTEAFF. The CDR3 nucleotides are TGCGCCAGCAGCTTGGGGACAGGGGGCAACACTGAAGCTTTCTTT.

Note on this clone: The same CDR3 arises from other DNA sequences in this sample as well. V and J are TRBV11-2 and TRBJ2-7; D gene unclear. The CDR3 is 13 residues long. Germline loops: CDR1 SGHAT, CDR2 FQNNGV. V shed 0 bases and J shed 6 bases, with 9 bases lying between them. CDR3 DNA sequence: TGTGCCAGCAGCTTAGACCTTTCTGGCGAGCAGTACTTC. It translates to CASSLDLSGEQYF.

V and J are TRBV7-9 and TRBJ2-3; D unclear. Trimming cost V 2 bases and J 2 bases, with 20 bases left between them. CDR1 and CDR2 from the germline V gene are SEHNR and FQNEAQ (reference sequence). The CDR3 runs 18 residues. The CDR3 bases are TGTGCCAGCAGCTTAATCTCGGGTCGTGGTCTGACCACAGATACGCAGTATTTT. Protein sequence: CASSLISGRGLTTDTQYF.

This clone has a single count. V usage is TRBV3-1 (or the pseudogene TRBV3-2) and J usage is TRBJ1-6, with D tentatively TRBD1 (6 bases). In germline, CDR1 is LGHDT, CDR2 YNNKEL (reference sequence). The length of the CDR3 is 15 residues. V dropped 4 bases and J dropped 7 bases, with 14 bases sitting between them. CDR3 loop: CASSPREGGNSPLHF. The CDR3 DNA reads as TGTGCCAGCAGCCCGAGGGAAGGGGGGAATTCACCCCTCCACTTT.